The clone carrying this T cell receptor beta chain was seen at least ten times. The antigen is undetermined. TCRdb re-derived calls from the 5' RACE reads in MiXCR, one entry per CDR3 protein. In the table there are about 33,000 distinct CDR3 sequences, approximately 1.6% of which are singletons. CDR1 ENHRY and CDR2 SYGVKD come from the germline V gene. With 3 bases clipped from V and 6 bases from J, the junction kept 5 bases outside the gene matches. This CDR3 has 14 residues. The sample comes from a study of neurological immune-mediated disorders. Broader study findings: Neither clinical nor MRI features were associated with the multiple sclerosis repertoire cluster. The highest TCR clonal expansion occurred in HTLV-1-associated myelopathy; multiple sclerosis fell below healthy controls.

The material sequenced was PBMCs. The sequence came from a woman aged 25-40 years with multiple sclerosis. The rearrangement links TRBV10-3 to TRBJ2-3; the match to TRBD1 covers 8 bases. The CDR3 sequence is CAISDPTGADTQYF. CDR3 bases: TGTGCCATCAGTGATCCGACAGGGGCCGATACGCAGTATTTT.